This T cell receptor (beta chain) was retrieved from a study of blood T cell repertoires in COVID-19. Here immunoSEQ multiplex PCR was the method, and the copy in TCRdb shows in-frame clones only, minus some. Of approximately 300,000 clones in the sample, 70% to 90% were seen once. V shed 7 bases, J shed 2 bases, and the junction held 15 bases outside the gene matches. This CDR3 contains 16 residues. Germline values: CDR1 SGHRS, CDR2 YFSETQ. This sequence originates from a woman in her twenties or thirties who had recovered from COVID-19. V gene TRBV5-1 combines with J gene TRBJ2-7; 7 bases line up with TRBD2. Input material: PBMCs or T cells enriched from blood (not recorded which). CDR3 bases: TGCGCCAGCTTCGAGGTAGCGGGTGCGTCCGCCTACGAGCAGTACTTC. Translation gives CASFEVAGASAYEQYF.